This record covers a single TCR beta chain. This clonotype is considered medium-sized (0.01 to 0.1%). Its specific antigen is unknown. One base away there is no much larger clone; base qualities are not given. The data were obtained in a study of vaccination and CD4 T cells after COVID-19 (dated by TCRdb to between 2020 and 2023). Concerning the study at large: The convalescent cohort comprised six males and four females, including two Hispanic individuals, seven Caucasians, two Asians and one multiracial person. Two doses of either the Pfizer-BioNTech BNT162b2 vaccine (n=8) or the Moderna mRNA-1273 vaccine (n=2) were administered to participants. Post-COVID blood samples from convalescent patients were collected a median of roughly 100 days after diagnosis, with a range of 35 to 161 days. Post-vaccine blood samples were taken a median of about 72 days after the second vaccine dose, with a range of roughly 14 to 241 days. Culture stimuli were overlapping spike peptide pools from SARS-CoV-2 and from the common cold coronaviruses HCoV-NL63, HCoV-OC43 and HCoV-229E. In control cultures, a CEFX viral epitope pool was used as positive control, an HIV-1 Nef peptide pool was used as negative control, or no peptide was added. In over 8 COVID-19 convalescent patients and 4 infection-naive healthy vaccine recipients, the spike-specific CD4+ TCR repertoire before mRNA vaccination was compared with the repertoire after mRNA vaccination. An earlier paper using these donors assessed, at the TCR clonotype level, memory CD4+ T cell crossreactivity between SARS-CoV-2 and common cold coronavirus spike proteins. Summary of the overall study and its limitations: An increase in the median number of SARS-CoV-2-reactive clonotypes from approximately 20 after infection to 38 after vaccination was observed, but the change was not found to be significant. Among the post-vaccine SARS-CoV-2-reactive clones in convalescent patients, a median around 86% showed up only after vaccination, which suggests vaccine-specific priming. Of the vaccine-specific clones in convalescent patients, 304 of 307, or nearly all, reacted only to SARS-CoV-2 spike and did not cross-react with common cold coronaviruses. The study included relatively few convalescent patients and did not analyze early timepoints after natural infection.

Sample treatment or condition, as interpreted from the label and publication: roughly 10-day PBMC culture with coronavirus spike peptide pools or control peptides (ViraFEST assay). CD4+ T cells from unexposed donors were collected before the COVID-19 pandemic (2011-2018). The ViraFEST assay, used in the study, expanded antigen-specific T cells with peptide pools and then identified the expanded clonotypes through TCR sequencing. PBMCs were cultured at under 2.5 million per well in IMDM supplemented with approximately 5% human AB serum and about 9.6 IU/ml IL-2, with 10 ug/ml peptide pools added. On days 3 and 7, half of the culture medium was replaced with fresh IL-2-containing medium. Once the cells had been in culture for 10 days, the EasySep CD4+ T cell isolation kit was used to isolate CD4+ T cells by negative selection. As cell number allowed, CD4+ T cells from unexposed donors were tested for reactivity to SARS-CoV-2 S and N and to four common cold coronavirus spike pools. Ficoll-Paque Plus gradient centrifugation was used to isolate PBMCs from whole blood, and the isolated PBMCs were then either used fresh or cryopreserved at -140C. Each culture condition was generally run in triplicate wells. The leukapheresis product for the unexposed donors was obtained through commercial purchase.

The CDR3 runs 16 amino acids, cysteine and phenylalanine included. Left in the record is the CDR3 DNA by itself, 48 bases read in frame from the first base. To prepare the library, PCR was applied. DNA from cultured CD4+ T cells underwent TCR sequencing with the Oncomine TCR Beta short-read assay at the Johns Hopkins FTIC core. The QIAamp micro DNA kit was used to extract genomic DNA from the cultured CD4+ T cells. Oncomine TCR Beta libraries from cultured CD4+ T cells were pooled using unique dual indexes and sequenced on an Illumina iSeq 100. The paper's processing steps were these. Non-productive sequences were removed, and CDR3s not starting with C, not ending with F or W, or shorter than 7 amino acids were discarded. The MANAFEST web application was used to identify antigen-specific clonotypes by comparing peptide-stimulated wells against reference wells and other culture wells. Positive clones required FDR below 0.05, an odds ratio above 5, and productive frequency above 0.1% in at least two of three replicate wells. A clonotype counted as cross-reactive if it showed significant expansion both in the SARS-CoV-2 spike wells and in at least one common cold coronavirus spike condition. Similarity between CDR3 sequences was evaluated in R version 3.6.1 using Levenshtein distances (stringdist) and unrooted phylogenetic trees (ape). TCRdb cleaned the public reads at Q25 with fastp, built clones with MiXCR and kept in-frame beta chains. Each entry merges the rows of one CDR3 protein and shows their most common DNA and genes. What appears here as the V and J calls and clone size reflects TCRdb's work, not the paper's. The sample profile shows 9,500 to 14,000 distinct CDR3 sequences; about 40% of them were found once. The ten largest clones represent 20% to 25% of the sample.

The material sequenced was CD4+ T cells from blood, cultured in vitro. This chain is built from TRBV21-1 and TRBJ2-7; the DNA was not compared with TRBD1, the D call given in the table. TRBV21-1 is a pseudogene segment. This TCR was sampled from a human donor in good health. The bases are TGTGCCAGCAGCACAAGCAGGGGCGGGATCTCCTACGAGCAGTACTTC. Its translation reads: CASSTSRGGISYEQYF.